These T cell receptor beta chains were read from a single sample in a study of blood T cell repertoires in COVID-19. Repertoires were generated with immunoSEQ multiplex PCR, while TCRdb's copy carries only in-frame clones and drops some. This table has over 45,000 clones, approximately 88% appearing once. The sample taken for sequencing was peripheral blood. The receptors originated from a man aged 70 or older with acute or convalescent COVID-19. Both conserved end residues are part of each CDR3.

CDR3: CASTPSSGGQETQYF; J: TRBJ2-5; V: TRBV6-6
CDR3: CAWNPGQGGTEAFF; J: TRBJ1-1; V: TRBV30
CDR3: CASSPGQREGGEQFF; J: TRBJ2-1; V: TRBV21-1
CDR3: CASRNTYTEAFF; J: TRBJ1-1; V: TRBV12-3/TRBV12-4
CDR3: CASSLSKGAGALHF; J: TRBJ1-6; V: TRBV7-6
CDR3: CASRLGVRPQHF; J: TRBJ1-5; V: TRBV6-5
CDR3: CASRWLGRNTEAFF; J: TRBJ1-1; V: TRBV5-1
CDR3: CASSLLAGRGQYEQFF; J: TRBJ2-1; V: TRBV3-1/TRBV3-2
CDR3: CASSSTWTGPRVGTGNTIYF; J: TRBJ1-3; V: TRBV28
CDR3: CASSFGGLNEQFF; J: TRBJ2-1; V: TRBV27
CDR3: CASSPRVREKLFF; J: TRBJ1-4; V: TRBV7-2
CDR3: CASSPTSGYQETQYF; J: TRBJ2-5; V: TRBV7-2
CDR3: CASSYDTKGYGYTF; J: TRBJ1-2; V: TRBV5-1
CDR3: CASSYSPSGRETQYF; J: TRBJ2-5; V: TRBV6-2/TRBV6-3
CDR3: CAWSAGTEYSPLHF; J: TRBJ1-6; V: TRBV30
CDR3: CATSNRGQTNNEQFF; J: TRBJ2-1; V: TRBV15
CDR3: CASSPSGGRDYGYTF; J: TRBJ1-2; V: TRBV11-3
CDR3: CSARTSGGEFF; J: TRBJ2-1; V: TRBV20-1
CDR3: CASSLRTGGYEQYF; J: TRBJ2-7; V: TRBV5-1
CDR3: CASNAGTLLQETQYF; J: TRBJ2-5; V: TRBV19
CDR3: CASSLLQGVEKLFF; J: TRBJ1-4; V: TRBV5-5
CDR3: CASSYSQGNTEAFF; J: TRBJ1-1; V: TRBV6-5
CDR3: CASSPNRDTSGNTIYF; J: TRBJ1-3; V: TRBV18
CDR3: CASSSWTSDAFF; J: TRBJ1-1; V: TRBV27
CDR3: CASSARRRANTGELFF; J: TRBJ2-2; V: TRBV6-1
CDR3: CASTPSGSYEQYF; J: TRBJ2-7; V: TRBV6-5
CDR3: CASSVAVQANTGELFF; J: TRBJ2-2; V: TRBV9
CDR3: CASSLDPGVGYTF; J: TRBJ1-2; V: TRBV5-1
CDR3: CASSGGQRNTEAFF; J: TRBJ1-1; V: TRBV6-2/TRBV6-3
CDR3: CASSNQGGEQYF; J: TRBJ2-7; V: TRBV5-1
CDR3: CASSLDGLGAYEQYF; J: TRBJ2-7; V: TRBV11-2
CDR3: CASSRTGSYEQYF; J: TRBJ2-7; V: TRBV10-1
CDR3: CASTANYGYTF; J: TRBJ1-2; V: TRBV28
CDR3: CASSEQFNYGYTF; J: TRBJ1-2; V: TRBV2
CDR3: CASSLSRGHLYEQYF; J: TRBJ2-7; V: TRBV27
CDR3: CATSGATGLGDEQFF; J: TRBJ2-1; V: TRBV24-1
CDR3: CASSLDGGSPQHF; J: TRBJ1-5; V: TRBV11-2
CDR3: CASSLAGYGELFF; J: TRBJ2-2; V: TRBV11-2
CDR3: CASRLQGSSYEQYF; J: TRBJ2-7; V: TRBV28
CDR3: CATRSGQTGDGYTF; J: TRBJ1-2; V: TRBV15
CDR3: CASSLAPGETQYF; J: TRBJ2-5; V: TRBV7-2
CDR3: CASSFAGTEAFF; J: TRBJ1-1; V: TRBV5-4
CDR3: CASSLGSSYNSPLHF; J: TRBJ1-6; V: TRBV7-2
CDR3: CASSFGSSVGYTF; J: TRBJ1-2; V: TRBV12-3/TRBV12-4
CDR3: CAISESGGYQPQHF; J: TRBJ1-5; V: TRBV10-3
CDR3: CASSLERATQPQHF; J: TRBJ1-5; V: TRBV19
CDR3: CASSLAVGGKQPQHF; J: TRBJ1-5; V: TRBV11-2
CDR3: CASSRDRGNTEAFF; J: TRBJ1-1; V: TRBV7-9
CDR3: CASSPSGGGTGTYGYTF; J: TRBJ1-2; V: TRBV7-2
CDR3: CASSAREGAADSPLHF; J: TRBJ1-6; V: TRBV19
CDR3: CASSLGTGRGNTEAFF; J: TRBJ1-1; V: TRBV5-6
CDR3: CASSSLGQGYTEAFF; J: TRBJ1-1; V: TRBV13
CDR3: CASSRGQVNTEAFF; J: TRBJ1-1; V: TRBV18
CDR3: CASSQAGLAGNQPQHF; J: TRBJ1-5; V: TRBV4-1
CDR3: CASSLGQTSTDTQYF; J: TRBJ2-3; V: TRBV7-2
CDR3: CASSTFPQGTYEQYF; J: TRBJ2-7; V: TRBV19
CDR3: CASSQGRNPNTEAFF; J: TRBJ1-1; V: TRBV3-1/TRBV3-2
CDR3: CASSLQGRPGTEAFF; J: TRBJ1-1; V: TRBV11-2
CDR3: CASSLASGRGGEQYF; J: TRBJ2-7; V: TRBV7-9